A single sample gave rise to the 22 T cell receptor beta chains below, sequenced in a study of shared clonotypes between healthy human individuals. Clones were sequenced by immunoSEQ multiplex PCR, and TCRdb holds only the in-frame ones, with some missing. The table has roughly 1.5 million clones, roughly 98% seen once. Sequencing was done on a sample of naive CD4+ T cells sorted from blood. Subset given: CD45RA+ positively selected. The origin of the receptors is a man aged 25-45 years in good health.

This rearrangement joins TRBV5-1 to TRBJ2-3; D possibly corresponds to TRBD1 (6 bases). Germline values: CDR1 SGHRS, CDR2 YFSETQ. The CDR3 is made up of 17 amino acids. V was shortened by 0 bases and J by 5 bases, with 19 bases between the two germline ends. The CDR3 DNA reads as TGCGCCAGCAGCTTGGGAACACAGGGACCCACGGGAGATACGCAGTATTTT. Its protein product is CASSLGTQGPTGDTQYF.

The J gene is TRBJ2-3, the V gene TRBV7-2; 8 nucleotides agree with TRBD1. The junction had 3 bases not matched to a gene; V was cut back by 4 bases and J by 0 bases. The length of the CDR3 is 15 residues. Per germline, CDR1 SGHTA and CDR2 FQGNSA. CDR3 DNA: TGTGCCAGCAGCTCAGGGGGCCCGAGCACAGATACGCAGTATTTT. It yields the protein CASSSGGPSTDTQYF.

The chain joins TRBV15 to TRBJ2-1; TRBD1 aligns across 7 bases. Germline CDR1 LNHNV, CDR2 YYDKDF (reference sequence). After removal of 7 bases from V and 0 bases from J, the junction contained 0 bases not matched to a gene. The CDR3 is made up of 13 amino acids. The DNA of the CDR3 is TGTGCCACCAACAGGGGCTCCTACAATGAGCAGTTCTTC. This sequence encodes CATNRGSYNEQFF.

This chain uses TRBV14 with TRBJ2-7; D unclear. CDR1 SGHDN and CDR2 FVKESK come from the germline V gene. V dropped 2 bases and J dropped 4 bases, with 18 bases sitting between them. The CDR3 is 16 residues long. The CDR3 loop reads CASSQRHRIVWYEQYF. The CDR3 DNA sequence: TGTGCCAGCAGCCAAAGACATCGGATCGTATGGTACGAGCAGTACTTC.

This chain uses TRBV7-8 with TRBJ2-1; D unresolved. CDR1 and CDR2 (germline): SGHVS, FQNEAQ. The V and J ends lost 5 bases and 4 bases respectively, with 15 bases between them. This CDR3 comprises 15 residues. The DNA for the CDR3 is TGTGCCAGCAGCCCTGGACGAGTAGAATACAATGAGCAGTTCTTC. Protein: CASSPGRVEYNEQFF.

The genes are TRBV7-2 and TRBJ2-7; 11 bases align to TRBD2. There are 15 residues in the CDR3. V lost 1 base to trimming and J lost 6 bases; unmatched junction nucleotides: 5. The germline V gene encodes CDR1 SGHTA and CDR2 FQGNSA. The CDR3 DNA sequence: TGTGCCAGCAGCTTAGTGACTAGCGGGAATCTCGAGCAGTACTTC. It yields the protein CASSLVTSGNLEQYF.

As to this clone: The same CDR3 can be traced to other DNA sequences in this sample. The chain is built from TRBV5-1 and TRBJ2-2, with 10 bases fitting TRBD2. The CDR3 extends over 16 amino acids. V was clipped by 4 bases and J by 1 base; unmatched bases: 4. Germline V gene sequence: CDR1 SGHRS, CDR2 YFSETQ. CDR3 amino acids: CASSPRTSGNTGELFF. In DNA, the CDR3 is TGCGCCAGCAGCCCCCGGACTAGCGGGAACACCGGGGAGCTGTTTTTT.

The chain joins TRBV9 to TRBJ2-5, with D possibly matching TRBD1 (7 bases). The ends were cut back, 0 bases at V and 1 base at J, with 10 bases in the middle. Germline-derived CDR1 and CDR2 are SGDLS and YYNGEE. The CDR3 loop spans 15 amino acids. This CDR3 is CASSVGQGGQETQYF. In DNA, the CDR3 is TGTGCCAGCAGCGTAGGGCAGGGGGGCCAAGAGACCCAGTACTTC.

The chain uses TRBV5-6 and TRBJ2-3; D is possibly TRBD2 (5 bases). Germline CDR1 and CDR2: SGHDT and YYEEEE. CDR3 length: 16 amino acids. V lost 3 bases, J lost 0 bases, and 14 bases lay in between. CDR3 loop: CASSSPSGSSTDTQYF. As DNA, the CDR3 is TGTGCCAGCAGCTCCCCCTCGGGGTCTAGCACAGATACGCAGTATTTT.

The CDR3 nucleotides are TGTGCCAGCAGCCCGGGGGGCGGGGGTGAAAAACTGTTTTTT. Encoded protein: CASSPGGGGEKLFF. The chain couples TRBV28 to TRBJ1-4; D possibly corresponds to TRBD1 (6 bases). The CDR3 totals 14 residues. Germline loops: CDR1 MDHEN, CDR2 SYDVKM. Trimming removed 6 bases at V and 7 bases at J, with 15 bases between.

V is TRBV9 and J is TRBJ2-5; the D is unclear. Deletions cut 4 bases from V and 1 base from J, with 14 bases between. The germline gives CDR1 SGDLS, CDR2 YYNGEE. This CDR3 is built from 15 residues. CDR3: CASSPSSRSQETQYF. For the CDR3, the DNA is TGTGCCAGCAGCCCCAGCAGTAGGTCCCAAGAGACCCAGTACTTC.

The chain recombines TRBV9 with TRBJ2-7, with TRBD2 identical over 7 bases. V trimming: 0 bases; J trimming: 6 bases; junction bases outside the gene matches: 6. Germline CDR1 and CDR2: SGDLS and YYNGEE. The CDR3 contains 14 residues. This CDR3 reads CASSVDASGFEQYF. Here the CDR3 DNA reads TGTGCCAGCAGCGTAGATGCTAGCGGTTTCGAGCAGTACTTC. Supplemented by reference TRBV9 and TRBJ2-7, the full variable domain reads DSGVTQTPKHLITATGQRVTLRCSPRSGDLSVYWYQQSLDQGLQFLIQYYNGEERAKGNILERFSAQQFPDLHSELNLSSLELGDSALYFCASSVDASGFEQYFGPGTRLTVT.

Worth noting for this clone: This sample also contains other DNA sequences that code for the same CDR3. DNA for the CDR3: TGCGCCAGCAGCTTGGGGGCCGTCTACAATGAGCAGTTCTTC. This sequence encodes CASSLGAVYNEQFF. J is TRBJ2-1 and V is TRBV5-1; D is ambiguous. The V gene's germline CDR1 is SGHRS and CDR2 YFSETQ. The CDR3 has 14 amino acids. The V and J ends lost 0 bases and 3 bases respectively, with 7 bases between them.

On this clone itself: Other DNA sequences of this sample code for an identical CDR3. The chain combines TRBV20-1 with TRBJ2-5; D remains unclear. This CDR3 has 11 residues. V was trimmed by 2 bases and J by 2 bases, leaving 3 bases between them. From germline, CDR1 is DFQATT and CDR2 SNEGSKA (reference sequence). DNA for the CDR3: TGCAGTGCTAGACGGCAAGAGACCCAGTACTTC. Translating gives CSARRQETQYF.

The chain employs TRBV19 and TRBJ1-5; D uncertain. V was clipped by 3 bases and J by 3 bases, with 9 bases between them. The germline V gene has CDR1 LNHDA and CDR2 SQIVND (reference sequence). This CDR3 spans 14 amino acids. Here the CDR3 DNA reads TGTGCCAGTAGTATCCCTCTAATCAATCAGCCCCAGCATTTT. Amino acid sequence: CASSIPLINQPQHF.

This clone showed up just once. This chain connects TRBV4-2 to TRBJ2-7; D remains unclear. The germline V gene has CDR1 LGHNA and CDR2 YNFKEQ. V lost 0 bases, J lost 6 bases, and 12 bases lay in between. CDR3 length: 14 amino acids. The CDR3 DNA reads TGTGCCAGCAGCCAAGATCGCCGGCTGGGCGAGCAGTACTTC. Translation gives CASSQDRRLGEQYF.

The gene calls are TRBV6-1 and TRBJ2-2, with 8 nucleotides matching TRBD1. The V gene end was trimmed by 4 bases and the J gene end by 7 bases; junction bases not matched to a gene: 8. The CDR3 extends over 15 amino acids. The germline CDR1 and CDR2 sequences are MNHNS and SASEGT. The CDR3 region has the DNA TGTGCCAGCAGTGGGATACAGGGGGAAGACGGGGAGCTGTTTTTT. It yields the protein CASSGIQGEDGELFF.

V is TRBV6-1 and J is TRBJ2-1; 9 bases line up with TRBD2. Germline CDR1 is MNHNS and CDR2 is SASEGT. With V trimmed by 3 bases and J by 6 bases, 12 bases remained unmatched. CDR3 size: 17 residues. The CDR3 DNA is TGTGCCAGCAGTGACAACAGGGTCGGACTAGCGAGCAATGAGCAGTTCTTC. Its protein is CASSDNRVGLASNEQFF.

V gene TRBV7-8 combines with J gene TRBJ1-2; 7 nucleotides agree with TRBD1. V was clipped by 3 bases and J by 3 bases; unmatched bases: 13. The CDR3 totals 17 residues. Germline CDR1 SGHVS, CDR2 FQNEAQ. The CDR3 sequence: CASSLGQNLRLDYGYTF. CDR3 nucleotides: TGTGCCAGCAGCTTGGGACAGAATTTACGCCTGGACTATGGCTACACCTTC.

The genes are TRBV4-2 and TRBJ2-5; weak D call: TRBD2 (5 bases). Germline-derived CDR1 and CDR2 are LGHNA and YNFKEQ. The CDR3 sequence is 15 residues long. V was shortened by 5 bases and J by 4 bases, with 17 bases between the two germline ends. DNA for the CDR3: TGTGCCAGCAGCTCACATAGCGTATCAGGAGAGACCCAGTACTTC. It yields the protein CASSSHSVSGETQYF.

This clone has at least ten counts. The chain couples TRBV25-1 to TRBJ2-5, with a tentative D call TRBD2 (6 bases). The ends were cut back, 8 bases at V and 3 bases at J, with 16 bases in the middle. Germline-derived CDR1 and CDR2 are MGHDK and SYGVNS. CDR3 length: 14 residues. CDR3 residues: CASFGSGGEETQYF. The CDR3 bases are TGTGCCAGCTTCGGGTCGGGCGGGGAAGAGACCCAGTACTTC.

The chain combines TRBV6-4 with TRBJ1-2; tentatively, D is TRBD1 (6 bases). Germline V gene data show CDR1 as MRHNA and CDR2 as SNTAGT. The V gene lost 6 bases and the J gene lost 4 bases, with 18 bases spanning the gap. This CDR3 comprises 15 residues. Here the CDR3 DNA reads TGTGCCAGCAGGCCGTCCCCGGGGGCTCTCTATGGCTACACCTTC. This sequence encodes CASRPSPGALYGYTF.